The sequence of this T cell receptor beta chain was determined in a study of siplizumab effects on memory and regulatory T cells. General observations from the study: There was no confirmation of the suppressive function of proliferating Tregs from siplizumab cultures.

The germline V and J ends were trimmed by 0 bases and 6 bases, with 8 bases remaining between them. The germline CDR1 and CDR2 sequences are MNHNS and SASEGT. This CDR3 has 13 amino acids. About this clone itself: Its antigen is unknown.

TCR templates, about 97,000 per sample, were assayed. Method: immunoSEQ multiplex PCR; TCRdb's copy keeps in-frame clones and lacks some. The sample yields 90,000 to 110,000 clones, under 95% seen once. The rearrangement uses TRBV6-1 and TRBJ1-2; D gene uncertain. This sequence was found in a human donor in good health. Material: Tregs sorted from blood. In DNA form, the CDR3 reads TGTGCCAGCAGTGAAGCTGGCACGCATGGCTACACCTTC. Encoded protein: CASSEAGTHGYTF.